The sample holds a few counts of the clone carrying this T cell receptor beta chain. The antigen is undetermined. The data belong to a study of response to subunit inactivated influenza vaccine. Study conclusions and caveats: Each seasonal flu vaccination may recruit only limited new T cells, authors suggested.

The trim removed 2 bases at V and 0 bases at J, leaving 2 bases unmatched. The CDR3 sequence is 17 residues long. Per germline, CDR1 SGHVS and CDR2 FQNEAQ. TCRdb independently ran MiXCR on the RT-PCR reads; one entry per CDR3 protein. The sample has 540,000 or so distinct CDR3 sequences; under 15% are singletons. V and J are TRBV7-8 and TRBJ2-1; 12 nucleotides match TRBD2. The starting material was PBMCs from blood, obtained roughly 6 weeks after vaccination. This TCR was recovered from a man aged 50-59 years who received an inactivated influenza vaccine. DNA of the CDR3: TGTGCCAGCAGCTTACTAGCGGGAGGGAGCTCCTACAATGAGCAGTTCTTC. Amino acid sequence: CASSLLAGGSSYNEQFF.